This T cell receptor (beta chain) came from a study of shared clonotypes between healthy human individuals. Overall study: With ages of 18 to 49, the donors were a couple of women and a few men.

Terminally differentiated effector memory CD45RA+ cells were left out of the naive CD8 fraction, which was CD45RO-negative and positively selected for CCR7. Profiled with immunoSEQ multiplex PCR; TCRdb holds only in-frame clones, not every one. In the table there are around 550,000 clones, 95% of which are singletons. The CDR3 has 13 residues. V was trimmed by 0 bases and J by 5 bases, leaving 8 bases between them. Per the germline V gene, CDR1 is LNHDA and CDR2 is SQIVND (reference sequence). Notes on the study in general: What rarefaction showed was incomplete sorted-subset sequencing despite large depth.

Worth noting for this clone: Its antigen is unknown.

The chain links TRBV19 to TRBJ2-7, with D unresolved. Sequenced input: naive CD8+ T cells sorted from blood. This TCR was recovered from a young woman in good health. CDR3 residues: CASSIDQENEQYF. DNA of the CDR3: TGTGCCAGTAGTATAGATCAGGAGAACGAGCAGTACTTC. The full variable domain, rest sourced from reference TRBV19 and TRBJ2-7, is DGGITQSPKYLFRKEGQNVTLSCEQNLNHDAMYWYRQDPGQGLRLIYYSQIVNDFQKGDIAEGYSVSREKKESFPLTVTSAQKNPTAFYLCASSIDQENEQYFGPGTRLTVT.